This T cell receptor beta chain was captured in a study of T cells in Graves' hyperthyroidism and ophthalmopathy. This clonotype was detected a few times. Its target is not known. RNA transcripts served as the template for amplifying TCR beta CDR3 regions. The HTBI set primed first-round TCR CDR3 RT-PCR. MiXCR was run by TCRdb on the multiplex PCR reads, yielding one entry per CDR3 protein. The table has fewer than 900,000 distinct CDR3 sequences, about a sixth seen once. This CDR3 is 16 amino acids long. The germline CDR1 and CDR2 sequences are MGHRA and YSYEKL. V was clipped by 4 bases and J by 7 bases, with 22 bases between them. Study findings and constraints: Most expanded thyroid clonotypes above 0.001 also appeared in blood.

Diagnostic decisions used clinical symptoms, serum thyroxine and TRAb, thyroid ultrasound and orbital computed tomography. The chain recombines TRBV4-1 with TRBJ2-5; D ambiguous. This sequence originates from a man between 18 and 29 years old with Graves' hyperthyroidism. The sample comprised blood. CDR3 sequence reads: CASSPRWAAAGGTQYF. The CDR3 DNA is TGCGCCAGCAGCCCGCGTTGGGCCGCGGCAGGCGGGACCCAGTACTTC.